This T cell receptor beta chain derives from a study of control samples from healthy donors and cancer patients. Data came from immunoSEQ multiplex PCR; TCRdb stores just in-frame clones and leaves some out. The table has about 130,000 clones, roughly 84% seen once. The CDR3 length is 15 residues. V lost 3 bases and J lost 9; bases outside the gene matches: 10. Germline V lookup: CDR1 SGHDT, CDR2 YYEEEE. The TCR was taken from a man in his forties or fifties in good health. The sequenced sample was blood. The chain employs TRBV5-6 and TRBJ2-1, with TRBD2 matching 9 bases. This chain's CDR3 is CASSSRLAGTVEQFF. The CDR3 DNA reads TGTGCCAGCAGCTCCAGGCTAGCGGGGACGGTTGAGCAGTTCTTC.